This record covers a single TCR beta chain. Per germline, CDR1 SGHNT and CDR2 YYREEE (reference sequence). The CDR3 runs to 14 residues. V gave up 3 bases and J gave up 4 bases; unmatched junction bases: 4. Cells designated naive CD8 were CD45RO-negative and were positively selected for CCR7, with terminally differentiated effector memory CD45RA+ cells excluded. The donors, all of them Caucasian adults, lived in Nashville, Tennessee. The source of the sample is a study of shared clonotypes between healthy human individuals. On the study more broadly: A couple of female and a few male donors aged 18 to 49 were enrolled.

TCRdb's table, derived via immunoSEQ multiplex PCR, lists solely in-frame clones and lacks some. The table records about 580,000 clones, roughly 98% of them present only once. The chain uses TRBV5-4 and TRBJ2-7; 10 nucleotides align to TRBD1. The sequencing sample was made of naive CD8+ T cells sorted from blood. The source of this sequence is a man aged 25-40 years in good health. As DNA, the CDR3 is TGTGCCAGCAGCTCTGACAGGGGGCGATACGAGCAGTACTTC. Translation gives CASSSDRGRYEQYF.